The rows below give T cell receptor beta chains drawn from one sample of a study of response to subunit inactivated influenza vaccine. A single record per CDR3 protein comes from TCRdb applying MiXCR to the RT-PCR reads. The sample shows around 250,000 distinct CDR3 sequences, 12% of them seen only once. The sample here was non-naive T cells sorted from PBMCs, taken 14 to 15 days before vaccination. The source of these receptors is a man aged 45 to 65 who received an inactivated influenza vaccine. CDR3s leave out the opening cysteine and the closing phenylalanine or tryptophan. The order of the fields is V gene, J gene, CDR3 protein.

V: TRBV7-2; J: TRBJ1-5; CDR3: ASSLTGGRQPQH
V: TRBV20-1; J: TRBJ2-7; CDR3: CARGPGQGLTYEQY
V: TRBV7-8; J: TRBJ2-7; CDR3: ASSAASGTRYEQY
V: TRBV28; J: TRBJ2-7; CDR3: ASRLGGAREQY
V: TRBV20-1; J: TRBJ2-2; CDR3: SARVQGATGELF
V: TRBV20-1; J: TRBJ2-5; CDR3: SVLYSGDETQY
V: TRBV29-1; J: TRBJ1-1; CDR3: SVEITANTEAF
V: TRBV7-9; J: TRBJ1-1; CDR3: ASSLDLTGGAGEAF
V: TRBV10-3; J: TRBJ2-7; CDR3: AINSGPWGGQY
V: TRBV7-3; J: TRBJ2-1; CDR3: ASSIAGGPSEQF
V: TRBV5-1; J: TRBJ2-1; CDR3: ASSQMWPAAIYEQF
V: TRBV7-2; J: TRBJ2-7; CDR3: ASSLDRTSAYEQY
V: TRBV6-2/TRBV6-3; J: TRBJ1-1; CDR3: ASTTGGSGNTEAF
V: TRBV27; J: TRBJ2-3; CDR3: ASSLIAGTSTDTQY
V: TRBV7-9; J: TRBJ2-7; CDR3: ASSTGLAGGPHTSQY
V: TRBV2; J: TRBJ2-1; CDR3: ASSEGWNEQF
V: TRBV6-2/TRBV6-3; J: TRBJ2-1; CDR3: ASRSGGSYNEQF
V: TRBV28; J: TRBJ1-4; CDR3: ASSGGIVKLF
V: TRBV19; J: TRBJ1-5; CDR3: ASSIRTGGDQPQH
V: TRBV20-1; J: TRBJ2-1; CDR3: SALQVGQGAWNEQF
V: TRBV30; J: TRBJ2-5; CDR3: AWSLRNSGETQY
V: TRBV3-1; J: TRBJ2-3; CDR3: ASSPSQEDTQY
V: TRBV20-1; J: TRBJ2-2; CDR3: SATGGNTGELF
V: TRBV12-3/TRBV12-4; J: TRBJ2-7; CDR3: ASSLRIEAGGHSYEQY
V: TRBV15; J: TRBJ1-2; CDR3: ATSHEESYT
V: TRBV9; J: TRBJ2-7; CDR3: ASSVTSGRIHEQY
V: TRBV12-3/TRBV12-4; J: TRBJ2-1; CDR3: ASRALSGAAYNEHF
V: TRBV27; J: TRBJ2-7; CDR3: ASSASGLAGVYEQY
V: TRBV3-1; J: TRBJ1-6; CDR3: ASSTHRDNSPLH
V: TRBV10-3; J: TRBJ1-5; CDR3: AISEGGLHQPQH
V: TRBV4-3; J: TRBJ2-7; CDR3: ASSQFVGPYEQY
V: TRBV6-1; J: TRBJ2-5; CDR3: ASSAWGGQETQY
V: TRBV15; J: TRBJ2-7; CDR3: ATSRESTVPYEQY
V: TRBV12-3/TRBV12-4; J: TRBJ2-1; CDR3: ASSLDHGNEQF
V: TRBV4-3; J: TRBJ2-1; CDR3: ASSQAGRHEQF
V: TRBV4-1; J: TRBJ2-3; CDR3: ASSQDPVFSTDTQY
V: TRBV4-1; J: TRBJ2-3; CDR3: ASSHQGTDTQY
V: TRBV27; J: TRBJ2-4; CDR3: ASSLRGRGPLAKNIQY
V: TRBV4-3; J: TRBJ2-1; CDR3: ASSQTDRGSEQF
V: TRBV5-1; J: TRBJ2-2; CDR3: ASSAGTSNTGELF
V: TRBV5-1; J: TRBJ2-7; CDR3: ASSPGGQAEQY
V: TRBV2; J: TRBJ2-5; CDR3: ASNRLDETQY
V: TRBV5-1; J: TRBJ1-1; CDR3: ASTLTASMNTEAF
V: TRBV6-2/TRBV6-3; J: TRBJ2-1; CDR3: ASSYSIQSSYNEQF
V: TRBV3-1; J: TRBJ2-3; CDR3: ASSQDSGIDTQY
V: TRBV6-1; J: TRBJ1-2; CDR3: ASTKTGSYGYT
V: TRBV4-3; J: TRBJ1-1; CDR3: ASSPTTLRDPRFEAF
V: TRBV7-9; J: TRBJ1-1; CDR3: ASSGGGGANTEAF
V: TRBV5-4; J: TRBJ2-1; CDR3: ASREDFSSYNEQF